This T cell receptor beta chain is drawn from a study of CD8 T cells in ankylosing spondylitis. Study-wide results and limits: Disease-linked clones bore a CD8+ phenotype and were relatively rare in peripheral blood.

The trim removed 4 bases at V and 3 bases at J, leaving 9 bases unmatched. The CDR3 is 15 amino acids. Germline CDR1 reads MGHRA; CDR2 reads YSYEKL. Researchers built TCR beta libraries using quantitative 5'-RACE with molecular barcodes. From the 5' RACE reads, TCRdb called clonotypes with MiXCR, one entry per CDR3 protein. Here the sample spans under 300,000 distinct CDR3 sequences, 18% being singletons. This clonotype was counted a few times. As yet, its antigen is unknown. Material for sequencing was blood, either unsorted or a sorted T cell fraction (not recorded which). The TCR was taken from a male donor with ankylosing spondylitis or in good health (not recorded which). This sequence joins TRBV4-1 and TRBJ2-7; 7 bases fit TRBD1. The CDR3 reads CASSLSWDRNYEQYF. The CDR3 DNA is TGCGCCAGCAGCCTTTCATGGGACAGAAACTACGAGCAGTACTTC.